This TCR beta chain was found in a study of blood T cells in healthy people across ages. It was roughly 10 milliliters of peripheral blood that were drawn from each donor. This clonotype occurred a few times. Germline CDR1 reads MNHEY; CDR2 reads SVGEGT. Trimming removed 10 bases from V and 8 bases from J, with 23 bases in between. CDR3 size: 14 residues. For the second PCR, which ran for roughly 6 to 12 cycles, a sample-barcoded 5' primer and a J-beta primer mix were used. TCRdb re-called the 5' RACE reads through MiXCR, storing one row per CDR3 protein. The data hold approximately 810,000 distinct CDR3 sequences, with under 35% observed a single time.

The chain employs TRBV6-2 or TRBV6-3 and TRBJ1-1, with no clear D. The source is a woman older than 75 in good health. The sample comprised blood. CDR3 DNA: TGTGCCACCACAAGGGTTTTGGGAGCACCCGAAGCTTTCTTT. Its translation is CATTRVLGAPEAFF.